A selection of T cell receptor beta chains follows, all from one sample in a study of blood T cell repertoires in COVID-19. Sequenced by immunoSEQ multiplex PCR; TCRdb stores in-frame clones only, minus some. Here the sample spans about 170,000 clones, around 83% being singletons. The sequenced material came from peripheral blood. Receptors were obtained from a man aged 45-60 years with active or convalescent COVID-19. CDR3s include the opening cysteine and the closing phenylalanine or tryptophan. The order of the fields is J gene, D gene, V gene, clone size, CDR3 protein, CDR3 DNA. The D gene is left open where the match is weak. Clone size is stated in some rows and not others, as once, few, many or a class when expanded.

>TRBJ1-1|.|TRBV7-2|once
CASSYTTDTEAFF
TGTGCCAGCAGCTACACCACAGACACTGAAGCTTTCTTT
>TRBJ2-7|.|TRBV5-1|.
CASSPGLDFYEQYF
TGCGCCAGCAGCCCGGGACTGGACTTCTACGAGCAGTACTTC
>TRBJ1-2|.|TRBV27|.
CASSSTVPPGGYTF
TGTGCCAGCAGCTCGACAGTTCCCCCAGGTGGCTACACCTTC
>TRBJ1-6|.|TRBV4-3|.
CASSQDIGLDGNSPLHF
TGCGCCAGCAGCCAAGATATAGGACTAGACGGCAATTCACCCCTCCACTTT
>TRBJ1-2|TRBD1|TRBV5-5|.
CASSFWRDRDGYTF
TGTGCCAGCAGCTTCTGGCGGGACAGGGATGGCTACACCTTC
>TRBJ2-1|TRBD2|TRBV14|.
CASSLWEGGIDEQFF
TGTGCCAGCAGCCTCTGGGAGGGAGGGATAGATGAGCAGTTCTTC
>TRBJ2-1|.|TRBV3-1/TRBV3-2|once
CASSHASPDEQFF
TGTGCCAGCAGCCATGCTAGTCCCGATGAGCAGTTCTTC
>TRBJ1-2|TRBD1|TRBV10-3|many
CAISDRGSYGYTF
TGTGCCATCTCGGACAGGGGGAGTTATGGCTACACCTTC
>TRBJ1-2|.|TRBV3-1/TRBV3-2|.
CASSQDGQNYGYTF
TGTGCCAGCAGCCAAGATGGGCAAAACTATGGCTACACCTTC
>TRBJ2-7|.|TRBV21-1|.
CAATGDPYEQYF
TGTGCCGCAACGGGGGACCCCTACGAGCAGTACTTC
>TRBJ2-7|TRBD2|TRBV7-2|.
CASSFSGGSSEQYF
TGTGCCAGCAGCTTTAGCGGGGGCTCGTCCGAGCAGTACTTC
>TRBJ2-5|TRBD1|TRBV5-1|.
CASSFWDRVEETQYF
TGCGCCAGCAGCTTCTGGGACAGGGTTGAAGAGACCCAGTACTTC
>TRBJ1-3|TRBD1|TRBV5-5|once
CASSLGTGPGNTIYF
TGTGCCAGCAGCCTAGGGACAGGGCCTGGAAACACCATATATTTT
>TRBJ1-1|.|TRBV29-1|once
CSVQPQGDVEAFF
TGCAGCGTCCAACCCCAGGGTGACGTTGAAGCTTTCTTT
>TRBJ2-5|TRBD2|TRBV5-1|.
CASSLTSGSGETQYF
TGCGCCAGCAGCTTAACTAGCGGGAGTGGGGAGACCCAGTACTTC
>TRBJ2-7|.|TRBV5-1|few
CASSLATYEQYF
TGCGCCAGCAGCTTGGCTACCTACGAGCAGTACTTC
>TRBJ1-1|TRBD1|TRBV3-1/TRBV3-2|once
CASSRQGARTEAFF
TGTGCCAGCAGCCGACAGGGGGCTAGGACTGAAGCTTTCTTT
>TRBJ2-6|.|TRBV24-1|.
CATSDSEGIAGANVLTF
TGTGCCACCAGTGATTCGGAGGGAATCGCTGGGGCCAACGTCCTGACTTTC
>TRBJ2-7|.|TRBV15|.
CATSTVGVAEYEQYF
TGTGCCACCAGCACGGTCGGGGTAGCGGAGTACGAGCAGTACTTC
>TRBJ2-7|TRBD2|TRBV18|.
CASSPGVAGTYEQYF
TGTGCCAGCTCACCAGGGGTAGCGGGCACCTACGAGCAGTACTTC
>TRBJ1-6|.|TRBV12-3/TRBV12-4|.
CASSLDGSPLHF
TGTGCCAGCAGTTTAGACGGGTCACCCCTCCACTTT
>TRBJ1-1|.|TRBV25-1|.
CASSGDTIGNTEAFF
TGTGCCAGCAGTGGGGACACGATCGGGAACACTGAAGCTTTCTTT
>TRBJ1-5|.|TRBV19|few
CASSRASITSNQPQHF
TGTGCCAGTTCGAGGGCTTCGATCACAAGCAATCAGCCCCAGCATTTT
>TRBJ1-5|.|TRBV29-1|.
CSVQGNSNQPQHF
TGCAGCGTCCAGGGGAATAGCAATCAGCCCCAGCATTTT
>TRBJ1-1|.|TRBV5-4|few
CASNLGSGGTNTEAFF
TGTGCCAGCAACTTGGGAAGCGGAGGAACGAACACTGAAGCTTTCTTT
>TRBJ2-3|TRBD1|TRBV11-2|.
CASSDPGQTTTDTQYF
TGTGCCAGCAGCGATCCGGGACAGACCACCACAGATACGCAGTATTTT
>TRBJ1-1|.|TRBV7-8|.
CASSPPRRGPNTEAFF
TGTGCCAGCAGCCCCCCCCGGAGGGGCCCGAACACTGAAGCTTTCTTT
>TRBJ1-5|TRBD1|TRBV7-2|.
CASSPGQVLGNQPQHF
TGTGCCAGCAGCCCCGGACAGGTTTTGGGGAATCAGCCCCAGCATTTT
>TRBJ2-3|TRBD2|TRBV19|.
CASSTVAGATDTQYF
TGTGCCAGTAGTACCGTAGCGGGAGCCACAGATACGCAGTATTTT
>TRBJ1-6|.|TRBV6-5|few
CASSPYSPEDSPLHF
TGTGCCAGCAGCCCCTATTCGCCGGAGGATTCACCCCTCCACTTT
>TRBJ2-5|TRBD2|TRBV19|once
CASSEERDALGTQYF
TGTGCCAGTAGTGAGGAGCGGGACGCCTTGGGGACCCAGTACTTC
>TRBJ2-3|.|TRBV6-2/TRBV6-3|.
CASSYGGTDTQYF
TGTGCCAGCAGTTATGGAGGAACCGATACGCAGTATTTT
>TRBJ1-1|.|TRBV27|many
CASSLSRSRGYRTEAFF
TGTGCCAGCAGTTTATCGAGATCCAGGGGATATAGGACTGAAGCTTTCTTT
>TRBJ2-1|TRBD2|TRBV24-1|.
CATSDSPKAGGPFFAYNEQFF
TGTGCCACCAGTGATTCCCCTAAAGCGGGAGGGCCCTTTTTCGCCTACAATGAGCAGTTCTTC
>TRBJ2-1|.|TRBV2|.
CASSDRSSYNEQFF
TGTGCCAGCAGCGACCGGAGCTCCTACAATGAGCAGTTCTTC
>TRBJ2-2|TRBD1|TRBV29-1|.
CSVAYRGTGELFF
TGCAGCGTAGCGTACAGGGGAACCGGGGAGCTGTTTTTT
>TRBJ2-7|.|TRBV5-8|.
CASSLFTASYYEQYF
TGTGCCAGCAGCCTTTTCACCGCCTCCTACTACGAGCAGTACTTC
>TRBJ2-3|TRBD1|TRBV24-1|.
CATSAGTGGRADTQYF
TGTGCCACCAGTGCCGGGACAGGGGGCCGTGCAGATACGCAGTATTTT
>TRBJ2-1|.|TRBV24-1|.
CATRWYNEQFF
TGTGCCACCCGGTGGTACAATGAGCAGTTCTTC
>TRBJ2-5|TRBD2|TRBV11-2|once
CASDQLAGGRQETQYF
TGTGCCAGCGATCAACTAGCGGGAGGACGACAAGAGACCCAGTACTTC
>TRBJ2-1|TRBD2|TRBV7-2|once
CASRIGLAVEEQFF
TGTGCCAGCAGAATCGGACTAGCGGTTGAGGAGCAGTTCTTC
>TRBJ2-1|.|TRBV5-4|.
CASSLASASSYNEQFF
TGTGCCAGCAGCTTGGCTAGCGCGAGCTCCTACAATGAGCAGTTCTTC
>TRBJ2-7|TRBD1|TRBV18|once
CASSPLAQQGYEQYF
TGTGCCAGCTCACCACTCGCCCAACAGGGGTACGAGCAGTACTTC
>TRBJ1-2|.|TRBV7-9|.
CASSPRHASNYGYTF
TGTGCCAGCAGCCCAAGACATGCCTCGAACTATGGCTACACCTTC
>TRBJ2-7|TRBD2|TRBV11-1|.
CASSPGLAGYEQYF
TGTGCCAGCAGTCCCGGACTAGCGGGCTACGAGCAGTACTTC
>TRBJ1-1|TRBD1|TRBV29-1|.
CSAGGGTEAFF
TGCAGCGCAGGGGGGGGCACTGAAGCTTTCTTT
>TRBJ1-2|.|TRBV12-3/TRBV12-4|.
CASSPGENGYTF
TGTGCCAGCAGCCCCGGGGAGAATGGCTACACCTTC
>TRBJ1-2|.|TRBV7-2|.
CASSSTELMGYTF
TGTGCCAGCAGCTCGACAGAGCTTATGGGCTACACCTTC
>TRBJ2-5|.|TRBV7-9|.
CASSFATTYYF
TGTGCCAGCAGCTTCGCTACTACTTACTACTTC
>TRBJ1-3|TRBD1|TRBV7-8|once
CASSRTRGQDGNTIYF
TGTGCCAGCAGCCGAACGAGGGGACAGGATGGAAACACCATATATTTT
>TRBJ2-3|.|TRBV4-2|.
CASSLSRGAKGTDTQYF
TGTGCCAGCAGCCTTAGCCGGGGGGCGAAGGGCACAGATACGCAGTATTTT
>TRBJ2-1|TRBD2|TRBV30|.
CAWSTSGTYNEQFF
TGTGCCTGGAGTACTAGCGGAACCTACAATGAGCAGTTCTTC
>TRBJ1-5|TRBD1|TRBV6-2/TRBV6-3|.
CASSYLLDRGGVYSNQPQHF
TGTGCCAGCAGTTACCTCCTGGACAGGGGAGGGGTATATAGCAATCAGCCCCAGCATTTT